This TCR beta chain was found in a study of cytomegalovirus exposure and HLA in healthy donors. The wider study: The 130 or so validation repertoires and the 666 first-cohort repertoires shared a platform, a later analysis reported. The study, taken as a whole, reports: Researchers catalogued some 160 TCR beta chains as cytomegalovirus-associated.

To note about this clone: What it binds is unknown.

The CDR3 consists of 14 residues. Trimming took 3 bases from V and 7 from J, leaving 12 bases between them. CDR1 and CDR2 (germline): MDHEN, SYDVKM. The donors belonged to the approximately 110-subject validation cohort, separate from the roughly 650-subject first cohort. Sequencing was performed with immunoSEQ multiplex PCR; in TCRdb, only in-frame clones are kept and a portion is missing. This sample has approximately 280,000 clones; approximately 90% occur once, and the top ten carry approximately 0.94%. The chain combines TRBV28 with TRBJ1-4; D gene uncertain. This clonotype was sampled from a woman under 30 in good health and CMV-seronegative. Sequencing input: PBMCs. CDR3 bases: TGTGCCAGCAGTTTGCAGGTAGAATTTGAAAAACTGTTTTTT. Its protein is CASSLQVEFEKLFF. Drawing the rest from reference TRBV28 and TRBJ1-4, the complete variable domain is DVKVTQSSRYLVKRTGEKVFLECVQDMDHENMFWYRQDPGLGLRLIYFSYDVKMKEKGDIPEGYSVSREKKERFSLILESASTNQTSMYLCASSLQVEFEKLFFGSGTQLSVL.